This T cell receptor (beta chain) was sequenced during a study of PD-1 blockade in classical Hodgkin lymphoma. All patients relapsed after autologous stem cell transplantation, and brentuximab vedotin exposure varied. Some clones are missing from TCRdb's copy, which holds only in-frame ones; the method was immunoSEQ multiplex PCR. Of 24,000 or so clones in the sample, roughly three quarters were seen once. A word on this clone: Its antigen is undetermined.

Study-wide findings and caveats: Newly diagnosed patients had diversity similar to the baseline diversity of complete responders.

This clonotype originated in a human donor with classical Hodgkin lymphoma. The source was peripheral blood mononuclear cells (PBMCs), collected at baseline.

Here the CDR3 DNA reads TGCGCCAGCAGCCAAGATCGGAAATGGGGACAGGGGAACACTGAAGCTTTCTTT. Translated, it gives CASSQDRKWGQGNTEAFF. The chain has TRBV4-3 and TRBJ1-1; 9 bases fit TRBD1. J gave up 1 base and V 0 bases, and 9 bases lay outside the gene matches. Per germline, CDR1 LGHNA and CDR2 YSLEER. CDR3 length: 18 residues.